The 3 T cell receptor beta chains in this list originate from one sample, sequenced in a study of blood T cells in healthy people across ages. Together with a sample-barcoded 5' primer, a J-beta primer mix was included in a second PCR lasting roughly 6 to 12 cycles. Each CDR3 protein gets one entry after TCRdb re-called the 5' RACE reads with MiXCR. The data show about 780,000 distinct CDR3 sequences, less than 60% seen once. Sequencing used blood. The receptors derive from a man older than 75 in good health.

There are a few counts of this clonotype. The rearrangement joins TRBV5-1 to TRBJ2-3; D unclear. The CDR3 covers 15 residues. The germline V gene encodes CDR1 SGHRS and CDR2 YFSETQ. V lost 0 bases, J lost 1 base, and 9 bases lay in between. This CDR3 is CASSLGHAGTDTQYF. The CDR3 DNA sequence: TGCGCCAGCAGCTTGGGGCACGCAGGCACAGATACGCAGTATTTT.

This clonotype was picked up many times. The gene calls are TRBV10-3 and TRBJ1-4; D remains ambiguous. CDR3 length: 13 residues. The V gene's germline CDR1 is ENHRY and CDR2 SYGVKD. The ends were cut back, 5 bases at V and 7 bases at J, with 11 bases in the middle. Here the CDR3 reads CAISPLKSEKLFF. The CDR3 DNA reads TGTGCCATCAGTCCCCTTAAGTCTGAAAAACTGTTTTTT.

The table lists this clonotype with a few counts. This chain uses TRBV12-5 with TRBJ2-5, with 11 bases that match TRBD2. Per the germline V gene, CDR1 is LGHNT and CDR2 is FRNRAP. The CDR3 is 17 residues long. Germline trimming cut 3 bases from V and 5 bases from J; bases unmatched to any gene: 11. CDR3 sequence reads: CASGFTTTSGIPETQYF. The CDR3 nucleotides are TGTGCTAGTGGTTTCACCACGACTAGCGGGATCCCCGAGACCCAGTACTTC.